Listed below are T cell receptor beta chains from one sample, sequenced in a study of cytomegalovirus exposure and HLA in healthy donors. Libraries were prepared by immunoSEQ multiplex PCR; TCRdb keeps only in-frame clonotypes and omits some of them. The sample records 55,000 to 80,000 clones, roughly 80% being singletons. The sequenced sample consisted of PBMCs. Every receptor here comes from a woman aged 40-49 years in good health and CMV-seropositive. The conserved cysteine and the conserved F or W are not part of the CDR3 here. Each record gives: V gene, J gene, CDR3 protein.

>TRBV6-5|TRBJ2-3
ASRLTGGTDTQY
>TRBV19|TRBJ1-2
ASSLGEPPLNYGYT
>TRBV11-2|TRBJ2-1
ASSFTGEQF
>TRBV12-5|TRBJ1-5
ASGPGQGAQPQH
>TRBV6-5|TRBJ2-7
ASSYSAGGYEQY
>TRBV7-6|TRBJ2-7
ASSLGGQGTYEQY
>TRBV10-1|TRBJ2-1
ASVLAGVREQF
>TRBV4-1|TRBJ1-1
ASSHLRQGLPMYTEAF
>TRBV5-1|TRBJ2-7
ASSSGDGAYEQH
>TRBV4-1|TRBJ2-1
ASSPDDRSIYNEQF
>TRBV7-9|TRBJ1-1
ASSPPGGDNRYEAF
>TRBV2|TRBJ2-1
ASSIKLVVAPSGGYEQF
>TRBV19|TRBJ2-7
ASSPEGVGYEQY
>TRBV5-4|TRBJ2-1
ASSSRTVFYNEQF
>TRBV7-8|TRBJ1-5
ASSLLRNQPQH
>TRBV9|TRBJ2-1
ASSVEMGQGSYNEQF
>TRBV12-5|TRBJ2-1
ASGSSLAGGPGEQF
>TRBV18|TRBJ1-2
ASSEGTGLGYT
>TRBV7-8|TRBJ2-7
ASSSSRTGNDEQY
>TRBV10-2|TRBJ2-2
ASQAGELF
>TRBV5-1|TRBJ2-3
ASSPRGYSDTQY
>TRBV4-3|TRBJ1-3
ASSQGVGTEGNTIY
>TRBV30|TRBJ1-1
AWRGAGAAF
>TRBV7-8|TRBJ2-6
ASTLTGPSSGANVLT
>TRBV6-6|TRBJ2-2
ASSGNRGARELF
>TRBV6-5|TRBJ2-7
ASRRLASHEQY
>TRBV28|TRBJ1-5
ASSSGTGGDQPQH
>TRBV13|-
ASSPTGGAYEQY
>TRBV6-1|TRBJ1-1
ASSEGGPGTEAF
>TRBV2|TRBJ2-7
ASSGTGNEQY
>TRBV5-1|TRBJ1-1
ASSLTPAITGFGTEAF
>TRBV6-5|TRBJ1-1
ASSRGGGLEAF
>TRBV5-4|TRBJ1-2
ASSSDSNYGYT
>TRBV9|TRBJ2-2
ASSATLYTGELF
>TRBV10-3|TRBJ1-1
AIRGGETGALNTEAF
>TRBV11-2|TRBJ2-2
ASSPLGELF
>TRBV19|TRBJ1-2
ASSTGQDGGYGYT
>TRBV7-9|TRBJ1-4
SSSFTSLTGGTEKLF
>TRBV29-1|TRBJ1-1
SVDYGRGGTEAF
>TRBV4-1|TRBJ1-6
ASSQDRTGDRVNSPLH
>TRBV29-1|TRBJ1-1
SVRENTEAF
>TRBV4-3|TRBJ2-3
ASSQSGGPSSTDTQY
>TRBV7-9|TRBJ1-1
ASSQSSGYTEAF
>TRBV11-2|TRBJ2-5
ASSLYPVTAQETQY
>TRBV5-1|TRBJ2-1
ASSSGGTQSYNEQF
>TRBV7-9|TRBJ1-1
ASGGIRGPTGEAF
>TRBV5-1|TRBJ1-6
ASSYDPGASGNSPLH
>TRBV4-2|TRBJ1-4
ASSQDQGTGEKLF